The clone carrying this T cell receptor (beta chain) has a count of ten or more. Its antigen is not identified. Each cDNA got a UMI-containing oligo ligated at its 3' end. The first PCR ran about 4 cycles with an equimolar RC1.1 and RC1.2 beta primer mix. TCRdb used MiXCR to reprocess the UMI-ligation and nested PCR reads, holding one entry per CDR3 protein. The sample holds tens of thousands of distinct CDR3 sequences; around 10% are singletons and the top ten take around 9.3%. The data were obtained in a study of quantifying T cell responses using KT2 cells. On the study more broadly: Reverse transcription used primers in the TCR alpha and beta constant regions. Study findings and constraints: KT2 sequences were detected down to about one KT2 cell per 100,000 PBMC.

There are 13 residues in the CDR3. V was trimmed by 3 bases and J by 6 bases, leaving 9 bases between them. Germline V lookup: CDR1 MDHEN, CDR2 SYDVKM. The origin of this receptor is a human donor. Sequencing input: PBMCs spiked with cells of the T cell clone KT2. The chain uses TRBV28 and TRBJ1-5; D not certain. As DNA, the CDR3 is TGTGCCAGCAGTTTGAGTCAGAGTCAGCCCCAGCATTTT. This translates into CASSLSQSQPQHF.